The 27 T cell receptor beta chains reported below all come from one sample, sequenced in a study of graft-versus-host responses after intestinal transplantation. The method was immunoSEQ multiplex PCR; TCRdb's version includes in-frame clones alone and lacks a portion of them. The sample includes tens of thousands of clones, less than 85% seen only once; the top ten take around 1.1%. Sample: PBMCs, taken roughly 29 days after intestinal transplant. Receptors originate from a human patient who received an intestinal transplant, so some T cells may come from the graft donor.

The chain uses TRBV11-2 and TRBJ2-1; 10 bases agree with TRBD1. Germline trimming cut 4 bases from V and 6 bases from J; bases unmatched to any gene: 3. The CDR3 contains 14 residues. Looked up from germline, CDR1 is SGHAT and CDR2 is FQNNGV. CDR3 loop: CASSWTGGLNEQFF. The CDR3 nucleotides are TGTGCCAGCAGCTGGACAGGGGGACTCAATGAGCAGTTCTTC. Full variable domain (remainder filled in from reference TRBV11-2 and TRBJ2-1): EAGVAQSPRYKIIEKRQSVAFWCNPISGHATLYWYQQILGQGPKLLIQFQNNGVVDDSQLPKDRFSAERLKGVDSTLKIQPAKLEDSAVYLCASSWTGGLNEQFFGPGTRLTVL.

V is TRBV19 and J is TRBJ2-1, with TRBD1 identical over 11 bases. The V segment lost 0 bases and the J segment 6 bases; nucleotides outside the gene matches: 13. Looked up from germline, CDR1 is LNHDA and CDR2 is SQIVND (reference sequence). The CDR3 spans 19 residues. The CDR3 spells CASSIDRGDRGSSFNEQFF. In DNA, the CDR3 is TGTGCCAGTAGTATAGATCGGGGGGACAGGGGGTCGAGTTTCAATGAGCAGTTCTTC.

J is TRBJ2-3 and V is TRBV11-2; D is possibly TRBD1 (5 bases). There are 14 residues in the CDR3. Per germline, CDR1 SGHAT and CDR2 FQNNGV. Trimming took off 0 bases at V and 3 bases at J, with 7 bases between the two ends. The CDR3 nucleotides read TGTGCCAGCAGCTTAGATTGGACAACAGATACGCAGTATTTT. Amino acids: CASSLDWTTDTQYF.

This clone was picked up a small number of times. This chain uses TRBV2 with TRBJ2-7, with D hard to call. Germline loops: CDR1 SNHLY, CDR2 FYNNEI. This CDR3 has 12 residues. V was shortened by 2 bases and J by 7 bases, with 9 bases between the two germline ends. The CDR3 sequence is CASSESQPEQYF. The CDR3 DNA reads TGTGCCAGCAGTGAAAGTCAGCCTGAGCAGTACTTC.

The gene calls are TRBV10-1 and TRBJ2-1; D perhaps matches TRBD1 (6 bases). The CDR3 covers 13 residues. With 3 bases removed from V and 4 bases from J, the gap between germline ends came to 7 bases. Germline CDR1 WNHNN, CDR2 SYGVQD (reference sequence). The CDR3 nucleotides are TGCGCCAGCAGTGAAACAGGGTACAATGAGCAGTTCTTC. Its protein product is CASSETGYNEQFF.

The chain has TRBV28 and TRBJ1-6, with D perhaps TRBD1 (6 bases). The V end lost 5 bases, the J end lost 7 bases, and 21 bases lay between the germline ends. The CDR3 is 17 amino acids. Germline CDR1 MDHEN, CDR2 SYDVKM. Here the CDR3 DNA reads TGTGCCAGCAGTGCCGCGGACAGACAGTACAAAAATTCACCCCTCCACTTT. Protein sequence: CASSAADRQYKNSPLHF.

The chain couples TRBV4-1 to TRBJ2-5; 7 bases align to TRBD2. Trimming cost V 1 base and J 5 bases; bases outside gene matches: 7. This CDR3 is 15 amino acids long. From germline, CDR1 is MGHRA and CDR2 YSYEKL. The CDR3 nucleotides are TGCGCCAGCAGCCAAGGGACTGGGGGGGAGGAGACCCAGTACTTC. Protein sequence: CASSQGTGGEETQYF.

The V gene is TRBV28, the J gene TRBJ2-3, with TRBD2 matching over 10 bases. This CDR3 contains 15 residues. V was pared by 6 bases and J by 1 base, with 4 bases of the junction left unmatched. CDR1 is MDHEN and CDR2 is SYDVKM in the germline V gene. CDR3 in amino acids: CASSLLAGGTDTQYF. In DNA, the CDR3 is TGTGCCAGCAGCCTCCTAGCGGGAGGCACAGATACGCAGTATTTT.

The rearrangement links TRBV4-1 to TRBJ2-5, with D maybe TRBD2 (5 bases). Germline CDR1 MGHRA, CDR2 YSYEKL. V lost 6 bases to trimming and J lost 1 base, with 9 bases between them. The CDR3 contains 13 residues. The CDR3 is CASSPRGQETQYF. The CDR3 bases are TGCGCCAGCAGTCCCCGGGGCCAAGAGACCCAGTACTTC.

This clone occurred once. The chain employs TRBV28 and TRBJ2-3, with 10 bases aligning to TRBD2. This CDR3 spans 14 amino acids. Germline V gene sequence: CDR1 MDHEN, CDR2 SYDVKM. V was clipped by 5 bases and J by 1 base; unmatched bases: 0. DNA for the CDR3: TGTGCCAGCAGTAGCGGGAGGGGCACAGATACGCAGTATTTT. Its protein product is CASSSGRGTDTQYF.

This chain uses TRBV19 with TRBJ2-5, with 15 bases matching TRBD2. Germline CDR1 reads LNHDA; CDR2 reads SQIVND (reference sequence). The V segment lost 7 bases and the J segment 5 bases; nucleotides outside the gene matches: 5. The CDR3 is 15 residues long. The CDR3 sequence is CASMWTSGGAETQYF. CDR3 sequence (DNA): TGTGCCAGTATGTGGACTAGCGGGGGGGCGGAGACCCAGTACTTC.

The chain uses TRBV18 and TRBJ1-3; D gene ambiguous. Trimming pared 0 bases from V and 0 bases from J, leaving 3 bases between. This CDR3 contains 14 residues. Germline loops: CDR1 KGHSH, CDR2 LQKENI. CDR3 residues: CASSPPGSGNTIYF. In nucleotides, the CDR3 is TGTGCCAGCTCACCACCCGGCTCTGGAAACACCATATATTTT.

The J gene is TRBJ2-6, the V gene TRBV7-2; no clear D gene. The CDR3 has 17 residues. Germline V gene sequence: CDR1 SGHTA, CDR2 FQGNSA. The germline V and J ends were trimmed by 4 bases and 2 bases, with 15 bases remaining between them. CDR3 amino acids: CASSSSGPLPGANVLTF. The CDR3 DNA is TGTGCCAGCAGCTCTTCGGGCCCCCTCCCTGGGGCCAACGTCCTGACTTTC.

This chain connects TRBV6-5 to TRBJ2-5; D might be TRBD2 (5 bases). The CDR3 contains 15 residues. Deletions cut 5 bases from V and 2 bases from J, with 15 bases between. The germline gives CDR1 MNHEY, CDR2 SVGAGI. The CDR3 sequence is CASSLLRLPQETQYF. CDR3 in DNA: TGTGCCAGCAGTCTGCTGAGACTACCGCAAGAGACCCAGTACTTC.

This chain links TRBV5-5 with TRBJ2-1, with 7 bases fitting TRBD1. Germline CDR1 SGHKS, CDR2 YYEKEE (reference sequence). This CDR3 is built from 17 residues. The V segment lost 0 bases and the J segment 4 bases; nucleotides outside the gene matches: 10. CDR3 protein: CASSLGPYRGQYNEQFF. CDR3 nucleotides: TGTGCCAGCAGCTTGGGCCCCTACAGGGGCCAATACAATGAGCAGTTCTTC.

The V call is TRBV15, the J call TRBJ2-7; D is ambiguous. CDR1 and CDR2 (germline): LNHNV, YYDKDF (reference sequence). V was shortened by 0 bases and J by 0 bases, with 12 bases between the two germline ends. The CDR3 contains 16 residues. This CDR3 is CATSRDSGPRSYEQYF. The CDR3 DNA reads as TGTGCCACCAGCAGAGATTCGGGTCCGCGCTCCTACGAGCAGTACTTC.

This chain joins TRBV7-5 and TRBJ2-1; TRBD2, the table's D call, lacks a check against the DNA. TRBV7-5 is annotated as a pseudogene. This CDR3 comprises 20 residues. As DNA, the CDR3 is TGTGCCAGAAGCTTCCAAGGGACTAGCGGGAGGGCCCTATTATACAATGAGCAGTTCTTC. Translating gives CARSFQGTSGRALLYNEQFF.

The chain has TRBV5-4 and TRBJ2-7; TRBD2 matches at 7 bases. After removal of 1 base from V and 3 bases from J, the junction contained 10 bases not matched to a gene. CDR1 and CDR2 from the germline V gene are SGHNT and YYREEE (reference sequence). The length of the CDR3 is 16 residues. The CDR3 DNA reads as TGTGCCAGCAGCTTGAGGGGCGGGAGTAACTTCTACGAGCAGTACTTC. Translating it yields CASSLRGGSNFYEQYF.

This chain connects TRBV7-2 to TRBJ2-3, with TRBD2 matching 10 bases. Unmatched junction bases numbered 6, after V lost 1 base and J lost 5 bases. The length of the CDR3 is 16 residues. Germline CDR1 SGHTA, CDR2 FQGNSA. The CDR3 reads CASSLVLAGVKDTQYF. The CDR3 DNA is TGTGCCAGCAGCTTAGTTCTAGCGGGGGTCAAAGATACGCAGTATTTT.

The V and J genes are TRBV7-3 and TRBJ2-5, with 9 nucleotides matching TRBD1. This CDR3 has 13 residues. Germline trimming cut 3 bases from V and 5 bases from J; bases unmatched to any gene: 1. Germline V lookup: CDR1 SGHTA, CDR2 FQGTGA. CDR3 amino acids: CASSFDRGETQYF. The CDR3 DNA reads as TGTGCCAGCAGCTTCGACAGGGGGGAGACCCAGTACTTC.

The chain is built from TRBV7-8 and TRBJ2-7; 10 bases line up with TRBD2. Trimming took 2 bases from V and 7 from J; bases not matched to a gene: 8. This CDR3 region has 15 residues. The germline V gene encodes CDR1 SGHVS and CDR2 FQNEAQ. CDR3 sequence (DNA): TGTGCCAGCAGCTTATTAGCTAGCGGGAGTAAAGAGCAGTACTTC. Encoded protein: CASSLLASGSKEQYF.

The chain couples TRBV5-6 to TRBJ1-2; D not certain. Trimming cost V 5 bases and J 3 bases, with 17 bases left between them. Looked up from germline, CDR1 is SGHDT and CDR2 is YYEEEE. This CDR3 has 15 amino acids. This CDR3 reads CASSRSPDGDYGYTF. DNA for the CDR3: TGTGCCAGCAGTCGATCCCCTGACGGAGACTATGGCTACACCTTC.

CDR3 sequence: CASSLEGPPYEQYF. CDR3 sequence (DNA): TGCGCCAGCAGCTTGGAGGGACCCCCCTACGAGCAGTACTTC. The chain recombines TRBV5-1 with TRBJ2-7, with D perhaps TRBD1 or TRBD2 (5 bases each). Germline-derived CDR1 and CDR2 are SGHRS and YFSETQ. This CDR3 comprises 14 residues. The V end was cut by 0 bases, the J end by 2 bases, with 9 bases between.

CDR3 sequence (DNA): TGCGCCAGCAGCGTACAGGGGTACGGCTACACCTTC. Amino acid sequence: CASSVQGYGYTF. The V gene is TRBV4-1, the J gene TRBJ1-2; 7 bases are shared with TRBD1. The germline V gene encodes CDR1 MGHRA and CDR2 YSYEKL. This CDR3 region has 12 residues. V gave up 5 bases and J gave up 8 bases; unmatched junction bases: 5.

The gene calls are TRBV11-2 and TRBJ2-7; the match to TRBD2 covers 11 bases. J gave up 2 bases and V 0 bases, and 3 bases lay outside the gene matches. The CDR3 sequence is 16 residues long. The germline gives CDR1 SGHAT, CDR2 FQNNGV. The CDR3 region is CASSLDLAGGAYEQYF. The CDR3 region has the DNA TGTGCCAGCAGCTTAGATCTAGCGGGAGGAGCCTACGAGCAGTACTTC.

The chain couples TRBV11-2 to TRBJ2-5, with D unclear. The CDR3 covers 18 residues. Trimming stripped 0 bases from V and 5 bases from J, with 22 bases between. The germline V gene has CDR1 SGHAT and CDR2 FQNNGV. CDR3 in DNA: TGTGCCAGCAGCTTAGATCCGGCAGCCACGATTAGTTGGGAGACCCAGTACTTC. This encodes CASSLDPAATISWETQYF.

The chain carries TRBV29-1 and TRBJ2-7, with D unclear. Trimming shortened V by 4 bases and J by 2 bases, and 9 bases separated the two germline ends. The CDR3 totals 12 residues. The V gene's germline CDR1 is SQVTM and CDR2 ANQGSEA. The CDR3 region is CSVVQGPYEQYF. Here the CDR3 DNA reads TGCAGCGTTGTGCAAGGGCCCTACGAGCAGTACTTC.